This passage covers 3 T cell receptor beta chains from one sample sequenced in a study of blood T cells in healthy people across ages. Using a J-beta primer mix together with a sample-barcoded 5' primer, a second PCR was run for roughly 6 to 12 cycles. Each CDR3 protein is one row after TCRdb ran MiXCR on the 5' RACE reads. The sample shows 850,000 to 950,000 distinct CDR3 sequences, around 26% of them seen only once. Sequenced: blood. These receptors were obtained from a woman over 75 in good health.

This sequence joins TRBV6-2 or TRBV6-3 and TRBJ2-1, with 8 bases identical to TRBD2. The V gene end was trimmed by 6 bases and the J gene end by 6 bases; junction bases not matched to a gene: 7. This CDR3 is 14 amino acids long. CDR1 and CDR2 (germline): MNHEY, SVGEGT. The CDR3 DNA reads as TGTGCCAGCAGGAGCGGGGGTCTGGGCAATGAGCAGTTCTTC. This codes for CASRSGGLGNEQFF.

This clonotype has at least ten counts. The CDR3 loop reads CSAREGQGFGEQFF. DNA of the CDR3: TGCAGTGCTAGAGAGGGACAGGGTTTCGGGGAGCAGTTCTTC. This rearrangement joins TRBV20-1 to TRBJ2-1, with 9 positions matching TRBD1. CDR1 is DFQATT, CDR2 SNEGSKA, per germline (reference sequence). The V segment lost 0 bases and the J segment 10 bases; nucleotides outside the gene matches: 7. This CDR3 has 14 amino acids.

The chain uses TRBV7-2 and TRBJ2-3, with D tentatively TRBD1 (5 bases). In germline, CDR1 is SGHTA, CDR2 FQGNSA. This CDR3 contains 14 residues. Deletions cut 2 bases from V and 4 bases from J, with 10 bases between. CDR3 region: CASSLQGKPDTQYF. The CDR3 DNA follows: TGTGCCAGCAGCTTACAGGGAAAGCCAGATACGCAGTATTTT. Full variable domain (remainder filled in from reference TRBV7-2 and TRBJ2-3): GAGVSQSPSNKVTEKGKDVELRCDPISGHTALYWYRQSLGQGLEFLIYFQGNSAPDKSGLPSDRFSAERTGGSVSTLTIQRTQQEDSAVYLCASSLQGKPDTQYFGPGTRLTVL.